The TCR beta chain described here comes from a study of sequential checkpoint blockade in melanoma. Across the study: Arm A got nivolumab then ipilimumab; arm B the reverse, 1:1. Each arm's sequence ended with maintenance nivolumab.

Treatment given: randomized to nivolumab then ipilimumab (arm A) or the reverse (arm B). Patients had received no earlier DNA-damaging chemotherapy. Live CD3+CD8+ CD19− CD56− cells were sorted from PBMCs. TCRdb's table, derived via immunoSEQ multiplex PCR, lists solely in-frame clones and lacks some. This sample yields 25,000 to 30,000 clones, of which 70% to 80% are seen a single time; about 14% belongs to the top ten. The CDR3 has 15 amino acids. The germline V and J ends were trimmed by 6 bases and 0 bases, with 15 bases remaining between them. Germline assignment: CDR1 SEHNR and CDR2 FQNEAQ (reference sequence).

Sequenced material: CD8+ T cells sorted from blood (inferred from file names), taken from a patient given nivolumab and ipilimumab in sequence. This chain links TRBV7-9 with TRBJ2-7; tentative D call: TRBD2 (6 bases). This TCR was sampled from a human donor with melanoma. This CDR3 is CASRPVGLSSYEQYF. DNA of the CDR3: TGTGCCAGCAGGCCTGTGGGACTGAGCTCCTACGAGCAGTACTTC.